This entry is about one T cell receptor (beta chain). CDR1 and CDR2 from the germline V gene are ENHRY and SYGVKD. The CDR3 extends over 16 amino acids. V was pared by 2 bases and J by 4 bases, with 8 bases of the junction left unmatched. Genomic DNA templated the TCR beta VDJ and CDR3 profiling. TCRdb re-called the reads with MiXCR, one entry per CDR3 protein. The sample contains 150,000 to 160,000 distinct CDR3 sequences, roughly half of which appear only once. All sequencing subjects had displayed CD8+CD57+ cell expansion on flow cytometry. The cohort consisted entirely of patients having severe acquired aplastic anemia. The sample is drawn from a study of CD8+CD57+ T cells in acquired aplastic anemia.

The rearrangement uses TRBV10-3 and TRBJ2-5; 9 bases are a match to TRBD2. The specimen was sorted CD4+, CD8+, or CD8+CD57+ T cells (not recorded which) from PBMCs. This TCR was recovered from a human donor with aplastic anemia. CDR3 loop: CAISETIAGEGETQYF. CDR3 bases: TGTGCCATCAGTGAGACGATAGCGGGGGAAGGAGAGACCCAGTACTTC.